The following is a T cell receptor beta chain sequence with its context. Looked up from germline, CDR1 is SGHVS and CDR2 is FNYEAQ. The CDR3 has 16 residues. The junction had 13 bases not matched to a gene; V was cut back by 5 bases and J by 13 bases. Patients with Susac syndrome met diagnostic criteria defined recently for definite or probable disease. Negative isolation yielded the CD8+ and CD4+ T cells, while FACS enriched the TEMRA cells. The data were obtained in a study of CD8 T cells in Susac syndrome. About the research overall: There were over 5 sequenced Susac syndrome patients with active disease and about 8 in remission.

Random-hexamer reverse transcription was applied to about 0.5 to 1 ug RNA. Amplification of TCR beta CDR3 was carried out by immunoSEQ multiplex PCR, which covered 54 Vbeta and 13 Jbeta segments. TCRdb independently ran MiXCR on the immunoSEQ multiplex PCR reads; one entry per CDR3 protein. Among tens of thousands of distinct CDR3 sequences, about 92% were seen once, and the ten largest hold roughly 0.56%. The receptor's source is a human donor with Susac syndrome. The specimen sequenced was CD4+ T cells from PBMCs. The gene calls are TRBV7-6 and TRBJ2-3; 15 bases map to TRBD2. CDR3 residues: CASSPGTSGGPPGEYF. Here the CDR3 DNA reads TGTGCCAGCAGCCCGGGGACTAGCGGGGGGCCACCCGGGGAGTATTTT.